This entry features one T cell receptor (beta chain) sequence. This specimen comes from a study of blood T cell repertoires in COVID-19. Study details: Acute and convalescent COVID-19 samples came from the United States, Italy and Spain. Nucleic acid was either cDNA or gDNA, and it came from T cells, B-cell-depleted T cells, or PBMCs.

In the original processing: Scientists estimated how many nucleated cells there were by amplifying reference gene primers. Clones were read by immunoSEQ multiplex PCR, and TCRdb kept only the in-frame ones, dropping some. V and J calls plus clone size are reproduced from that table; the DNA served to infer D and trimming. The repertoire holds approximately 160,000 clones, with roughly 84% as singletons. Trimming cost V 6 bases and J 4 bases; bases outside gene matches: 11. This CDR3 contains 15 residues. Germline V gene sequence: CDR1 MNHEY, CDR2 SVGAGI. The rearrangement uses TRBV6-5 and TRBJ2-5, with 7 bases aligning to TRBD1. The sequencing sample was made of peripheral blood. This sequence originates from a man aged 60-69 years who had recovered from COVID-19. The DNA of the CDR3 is TGTGCCAGCAGGCGGGCGAGGGGGCTTGGAGAGACCCAGTACTTC. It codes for CASRRARGLGETQYF.